A selection of T cell receptor beta chains follows, all from one sample in a study of CD8 T cells in Susac syndrome. TCRdb reprocessed the immunoSEQ multiplex PCR reads via MiXCR and lists one record per CDR3 protein. The sample holds roughly 130,000 distinct CDR3 sequences, roughly 95% seen once. The sample taken for sequencing was CD4+ T cells from PBMCs. These receptors were obtained from a human donor in good health. Each CDR3 is given with its conserved first and last residue. The D gene is left open where the match is weak. Clone size is shown for a subset of rows, as once, few, many or a class of expanded clone.

J: TRBJ1-5; D: .; size: .; V: TRBV28; CDR3: CASRAGSPNQPQHF; DNA: TGTGCCAGCAGGGCCGGGAGTCCCAATCAGCCCCAGCATTTT
J: TRBJ2-3; D: .; size: .; V: TRBV3-1; CDR3: CASSQEDLRMNF; DNA: TGTGCCAGCAGCCAAGAAGACTTACGTATGAATTTT
J: TRBJ1-1; D: .; size: .; V: TRBV3-1; CDR3: CASSHAGTGAEAFF; DNA: TGTGCCAGCAGCCACGCGGGGACGGGAGCTGAAGCTTTCTTT
J: TRBJ1-4; D: .; size: .; V: TRBV7-9; CDR3: CASSSASGVWEKLFF; DNA: TGTGCCAGCAGCTCAGCGTCGGGGGTATGGGAAAAACTGTTTTTT
J: TRBJ2-3; D: .; size: .; V: TRBV4-1; CDR3: CASSQVRQAVRTDTQYF; DNA: TGCGCCAGCAGCCAAGTCAGACAAGCGGTTAGGACAGATACGCAGTATTTT
J: TRBJ2-2; D: TRBD1; size: .; V: TRBV13; CDR3: CASSSTGLIGTGELFF; DNA: TGTGCCAGCAGCTCGACAGGGTTGATCGGCACCGGGGAGCTGTTTTTT
J: TRBJ1-1; D: .; size: few; V: TRBV5-1; CDR3: CASSLGAGNTEAFF; DNA: TGTGCCAGCAGCTTAGGTGCGGGGAACACTGAAGCTTTCTTT
J: TRBJ2-7; D: TRBD2; size: .; V: TRBV18; CDR3: CASSPEWTSGTYEQYF; DNA: TGTGCCAGCTCACCCGAATGGACTAGCGGTACCTACGAGCAGTACTTC
J: TRBJ2-5; D: TRBD1; size: .; V: TRBV28; CDR3: CASSNRDSLQETQYF; DNA: TGTGCCAGCAGTAATCGGGACAGCCTCCAAGAGACCCAGTACTTC
J: TRBJ1-4; D: TRBD1; size: .; V: TRBV3-1; CDR3: CASSGWTGGEKLFF; DNA: TGTGCCAGCAGCGGATGGACAGGGGGCGAAAAACTGTTTTTT
J: TRBJ1-5; D: .; size: .; V: TRBV23-1; CDR3: CASSQGIQPQHF; DNA: TGCGCCAGCAGTCAGGGGATTCAGCCCCAGCATTTT
J: TRBJ2-5; D: .; size: .; V: TRBV2; CDR3: CASSETRAGETQYF; DNA: TGTGCCAGCAGTGAAACCAGGGCGGGGGAGACCCAGTACTTC
J: TRBJ2-7; D: .; size: .; V: TRBV5-6; CDR3: CASSLRVRIHEQYF; DNA: TGTGCCAGCAGCCTCAGGGTGCGAATCCACGAGCAGTACTTC
J: TRBJ2-7; D: TRBD1; size: once; V: TRBV4-2; CDR3: CASSSQARDRVEEQYF; DNA: TGTGCCAGCAGCTCTCAGGCCCGGGACAGGGTGGAGGAGCAGTACTTC
J: TRBJ2-1; D: .; size: .; V: TRBV5-1; CDR3: CASSLRGTYNEQFF; DNA: TGCGCCAGCAGCTTGCGGGGGACCTACAATGAGCAGTTCTTC
J: TRBJ2-7; D: .; size: few; V: TRBV18; CDR3: CASSPSLGAYEQYF; DNA: TGTGCCAGCTCACCAAGCCTGGGCGCCTACGAGCAGTACTTC
J: TRBJ1-5; D: TRBD1; size: .; V: TRBV3-1; CDR3: CASSQSTGGYNQPQHF; DNA: TGTGCCAGCAGCCAATCGACAGGGGGATACAATCAGCCCCAGCATTTT
J: TRBJ2-3; D: .; size: .; V: TRBV28; CDR3: CASRRGGSSTDTQYF; DNA: TGTGCCAGCAGGCGAGGGGGAAGTAGCACAGATACGCAGTATTTT
J: TRBJ1-2; D: .; size: .; V: TRBV28; CDR3: CASNNYYGYTF; DNA: TGTGCCAGCAACAACTACTATGGCTACACCTTC
J: TRBJ2-7; D: .; size: .; V: TRBV7-2; CDR3: CASSLQASYEQYF; DNA: TGTGCCAGCAGCTTACAAGCCTCCTACGAGCAGTACTTC
J: TRBJ1-1; D: TRBD1; size: .; V: TRBV6-6; CDR3: CASGGTGNWDTEAFF; DNA: TGTGCCAGCGGCGGGACAGGGAATTGGGACACTGAAGCTTTCTTT
J: TRBJ1-2; D: .; size: .; V: TRBV20-1; CDR3: CSANDGQGYTF; DNA: TGCAGTGCTAATGACGGGCAAGGCTACACCTTC
J: TRBJ2-7; D: .; size: .; V: TRBV29-1; CDR3: CSVRDGPYEQYF; DNA: TGCAGCGTTCGGGACGGGCCCTACGAGCAGTACTTC
J: TRBJ2-5; D: .; size: few; V: TRBV6-5; CDR3: CASSLSGQETQYF; DNA: TGTGCCAGCTCGTTATCTGGCCAAGAGACCCAGTACTTC
J: TRBJ2-6; D: .; size: .; V: TRBV7-6; CDR3: CASSPFSGANVLTF; DNA: TGTGCCAGCAGCCCCTTTTCTGGGGCCAACGTCCTGACTTTC
J: TRBJ2-7; D: .; size: .; V: TRBV18; CDR3: CASSPPNQGSYEQYF; DNA: TGTGCCAGCTCACCACCTAATCAGGGTTCCTACGAGCAGTACTTC
J: TRBJ2-1; D: .; size: .; V: TRBV12-3/TRBV12-4; CDR3: CASTLGSPAAYNEQFF; DNA: TGTGCCAGCACCCTCGGCTCCCCAGCGGCGTACAATGAGCAGTTCTTC
J: TRBJ2-5; D: TRBD2; size: .; V: TRBV20-1; CDR3: CSAGGPRETQYF; DNA: TGCAGTGCGGGAGGGCCACGGGAGACCCAGTACTTC
J: TRBJ2-2; D: .; size: .; V: TRBV29-1; CDR3: CSVEDGSSGELFF; DNA: TGCAGCGTTGAAGATGGGAGTTCCGGGGAGCTGTTTTTT
J: TRBJ2-4; D: TRBD1; size: .; V: TRBV14; CDR3: CASSQRTGGFKYF; DNA: TGTGCCAGCAGCCAACGGACAGGGGGATTTAAGTACTTC